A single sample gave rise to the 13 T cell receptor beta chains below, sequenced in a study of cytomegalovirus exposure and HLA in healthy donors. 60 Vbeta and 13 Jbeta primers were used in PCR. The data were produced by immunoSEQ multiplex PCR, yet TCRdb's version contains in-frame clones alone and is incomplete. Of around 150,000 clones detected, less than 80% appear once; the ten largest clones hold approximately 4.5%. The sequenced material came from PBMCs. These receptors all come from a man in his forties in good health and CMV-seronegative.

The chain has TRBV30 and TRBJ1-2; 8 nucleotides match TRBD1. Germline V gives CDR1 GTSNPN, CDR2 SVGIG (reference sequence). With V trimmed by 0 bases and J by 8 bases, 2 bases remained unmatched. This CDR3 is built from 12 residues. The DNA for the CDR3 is TGTGCCTGGAGTGTACAGGGGGGCGGCTACACCTTC. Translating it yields CAWSVQGGGYTF.

CDR3 nucleotide sequence: TGTGCCAGCAGCGTACCCCGACAGGGCGGGGACACTGAAGCTTTCTTT. Its protein product is CASSVPRQGGDTEAFF. The rearrangement links TRBV9 to TRBJ1-1; TRBD1 matches at 7 bases. CDR1 is SGDLS and CDR2 is YYNGEE in the germline V gene. The V segment lost 1 base and the J segment 3 bases; nucleotides outside the gene matches: 9. There are 16 residues in the CDR3. Complete variable domain (other parts from reference TRBV9 and TRBJ1-1): DSGVTQTPKHLITATGQRVTLRCSPRSGDLSVYWYQQSLDQGLQFLIQYYNGEERAKGNILERFSAQQFPDLHSELNLSSLELGDSALYFCASSVPRQGGDTEAFFGQGTRLTVV.

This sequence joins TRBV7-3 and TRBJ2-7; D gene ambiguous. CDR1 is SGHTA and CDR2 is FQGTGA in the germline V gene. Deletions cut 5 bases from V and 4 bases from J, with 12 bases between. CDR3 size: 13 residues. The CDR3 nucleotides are TGTGCCAGCAGCCCCCCCGACTCATACGAGCAGTACTTC. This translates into CASSPPDSYEQYF.

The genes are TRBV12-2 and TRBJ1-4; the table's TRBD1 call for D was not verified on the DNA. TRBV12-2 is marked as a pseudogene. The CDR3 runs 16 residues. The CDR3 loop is CASREITRTENEKLFF. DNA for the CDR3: TGTGCAAGTCGCGAAATTACTAGGACAGAGAATGAAAAACTGTTTTTT.

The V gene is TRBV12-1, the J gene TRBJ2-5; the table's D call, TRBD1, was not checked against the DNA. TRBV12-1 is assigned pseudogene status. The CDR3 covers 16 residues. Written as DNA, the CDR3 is TGTGCCAGCAGCCGTCCTCATAAGGGGGCGCGGGAGACCCAGTACTTC. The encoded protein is CASSRPHKGARETQYF.

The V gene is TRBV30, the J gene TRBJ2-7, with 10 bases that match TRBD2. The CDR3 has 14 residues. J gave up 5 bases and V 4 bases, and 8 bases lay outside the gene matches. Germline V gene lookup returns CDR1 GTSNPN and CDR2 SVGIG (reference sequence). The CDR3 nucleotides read TGTGCCTGGACAACCGGGACTAGCGTCCACGAGCAGTACTTC. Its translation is CAWTTGTSVHEQYF.

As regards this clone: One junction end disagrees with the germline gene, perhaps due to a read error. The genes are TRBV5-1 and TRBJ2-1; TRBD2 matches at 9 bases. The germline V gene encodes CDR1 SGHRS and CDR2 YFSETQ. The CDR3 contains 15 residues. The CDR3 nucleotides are TGCGCCAGCAGCTCCTTAGCGGGGGCGAACAATAAGCAGTTCTTC. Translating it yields CASSSLAGANNKQFF.

The CDR3 coding sequence is TGCAGCGAGCTCAGGTACACAGATACGCAGTATTTT. Protein sequence: CSELRYTDTQYF. The chain links TRBV29-1 to TRBJ2-3, with D hard to call. The germline gives CDR1 SQVTM, CDR2 ANQGSEA. Deletions cut 7 bases from V and 2 bases from J, with 10 bases between. This CDR3 has 12 amino acids.

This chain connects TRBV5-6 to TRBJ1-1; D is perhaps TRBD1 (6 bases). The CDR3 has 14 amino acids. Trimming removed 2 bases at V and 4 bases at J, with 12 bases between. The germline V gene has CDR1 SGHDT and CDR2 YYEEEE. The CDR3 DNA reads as TGTGCCAGCAGCTTCCGGGGGGCTGGCACTGAAGCTTTCTTT. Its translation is CASSFRGAGTEAFF.

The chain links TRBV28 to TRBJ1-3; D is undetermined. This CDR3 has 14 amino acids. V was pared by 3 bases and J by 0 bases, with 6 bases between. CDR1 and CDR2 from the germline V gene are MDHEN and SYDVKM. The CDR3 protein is CASSFSTSGNTIYF. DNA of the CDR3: TGTGCCAGCAGTTTTTCTACCTCTGGAAACACCATATATTTT.

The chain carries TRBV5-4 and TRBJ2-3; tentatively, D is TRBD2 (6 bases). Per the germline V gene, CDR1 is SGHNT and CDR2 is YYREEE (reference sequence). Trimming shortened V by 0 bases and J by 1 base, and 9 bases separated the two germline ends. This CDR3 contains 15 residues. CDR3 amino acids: CASSLELAGTDTQYF. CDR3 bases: TGTGCCAGCAGCTTGGAACTAGCTGGCACAGATACGCAGTATTTT.

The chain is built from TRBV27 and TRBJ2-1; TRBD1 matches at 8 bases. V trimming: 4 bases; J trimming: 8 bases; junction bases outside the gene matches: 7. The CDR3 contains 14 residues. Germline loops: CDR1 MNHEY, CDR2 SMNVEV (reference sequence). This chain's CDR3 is CASSSDRGIDEQFF. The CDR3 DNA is TGTGCCAGCAGTTCTGACAGGGGTATCGATGAGCAGTTCTTC.

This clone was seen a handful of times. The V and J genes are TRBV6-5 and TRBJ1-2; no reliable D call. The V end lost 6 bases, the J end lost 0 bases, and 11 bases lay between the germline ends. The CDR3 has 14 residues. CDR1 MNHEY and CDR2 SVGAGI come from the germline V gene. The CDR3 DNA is TGTGCCAGCAGGCCCGGGAGGTCTAACTATGGCTACACCTTC. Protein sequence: CASRPGRSNYGYTF.